Below are 23 T cell receptor beta chains sequenced from a single sample in a study of PD-L1 blockade in urothelial cancer (TCRdb year 2017). The intended sense of this specimen's time point label: pretreatment peripheral blood. Receptor libraries were prepared by the immunoSEQ multiplex PCR assay. TCRdb stores this immuneACCESS table with in-frame sequences only. Part of the clones is absent; in the studies checked, under half of the shortfall reflects unresolved V genes, and no reason is known for the rest. The sample profile shows about 56,000 clones; about 85% of them were found once. The top ten clones comprise 15% to 17% of the sample. This sample comprised PBMCs, obtained around atezolizumab (anti-PD-L1) treatment. These receptors were taken from a man between 70 and 80 years old with urothelial cancer.

With regard to this clone: Germline and junction disagree at one end, which may indicate a read error. The chain is built from TRBV4-2 and TRBJ2-4; the match to TRBD2 covers 14 bases. The CDR3 is 16 amino acids. The germline CDR1 and CDR2 sequences are LGHNA and YNFKEQ. CDR3: CASSQAPSGLAGALCF. Written as DNA, the CDR3 is TGTGCCAGCAGCCAAGCCCCCTCGGGACTAGCGGGAGCTTTGTGCTTC.

The chain recombines TRBV5-1 with TRBJ2-7; a weak D match, TRBD1 (6 bases). Trimming pared 0 bases from V and 3 bases from J, leaving 13 bases between. CDR3 length: 15 residues. CDR1 and CDR2 from the germline V gene are SGHRS and YFSETQ. The CDR3 DNA follows: TGCGCCAGCAGCTTGGATCAGGGGTCATACTACGAGCAGTACTTC. Encoded protein: CASSLDQGSYYEQYF.

The J gene is TRBJ2-1, the V gene TRBV27; 11 nucleotides line up with TRBD2. This CDR3 has 13 amino acids. Germline-derived CDR1 and CDR2 are MNHEY and SMNVEV (reference sequence). Trimming at V came to 7 bases and at J to 7 bases, leaving 3 bases not matched to a gene. The chain's CDR3 is CASMLAGGNEQFF. CDR3 DNA sequence: TGTGCCAGCATGCTAGCGGGGGGAAATGAGCAGTTCTTC.

This clone came up once. The chain carries TRBV9 and TRBJ2-5; 12 nucleotides align to TRBD2. V lost 1 base, J lost 1 base, and 2 bases stayed unmatched. Germline CDR1 is SGDLS and CDR2 is YYNGEE. The CDR3 loop spans 16 amino acids. The CDR3 reads CASSVLAGGPQETQYF. Here the CDR3 DNA reads TGTGCCAGCAGCGTACTAGCGGGAGGGCCCCAAGAGACCCAGTACTTC.

The chain uses TRBV7-9 and TRBJ1-6; D gene ambiguous. Trimming shortened V by 8 bases and J by 6 bases, and 14 bases separated the two germline ends. The CDR3 contains 14 residues. Germline V gene lookup returns CDR1 SEHNR and CDR2 FQNEAQ (reference sequence). The CDR3: CASRAEGSNSPLHF. DNA of the CDR3: TGTGCCAGCCGTGCCGAAGGGAGTAATTCACCCCTCCACTTT.

This clone was recorded only once. The chain uses TRBV6-6 and TRBJ1-2; TRBD1 is a possible D gene (6 bases). The V and J ends lost 2 bases and 5 bases respectively, with 15 bases between them. The CDR3 totals 15 residues. Germline V gives CDR1 MNHNY, CDR2 SVGAGI (reference sequence). The DNA of the CDR3 is TGTGCCAGCAGTTACATGGGGCAGGGGATATATGGCTACACCTTC. Its protein product is CASSYMGQGIYGYTF.

J is TRBJ2-1 and V is TRBV4-1, with 10 bases lining up with TRBD2. Germline trimming cut 5 bases from V and 4 bases from J; bases unmatched to any gene: 5. CDR1 MGHRA and CDR2 YSYEKL come from the germline V gene. This CDR3 has 15 amino acids. The CDR3 bases are TGCGCCAGCAGCGGAGGACTAGCGGAATACAATGAGCAGTTCTTC. Translating it yields CASSGGLAEYNEQFF.

The chain carries TRBV5-8 and TRBJ1-5; 7 nucleotides align to TRBD1. Per germline, CDR1 SGHTS and CDR2 YDEGEE. The V and J ends lost 2 bases and 2 bases, in that order; junction bases with no gene match: 10. The CDR3 consists of 17 residues. The CDR3 DNA reads TGTGCCAGCAGCTTTGGTTTCCAGGGGGAAGGCAATCAGCCCCAGCATTTT. It specifies CASSFGFQGEGNQPQHF.

V usage is TRBV6-1 and J usage is TRBJ2-3; perhaps TRBD2 as D (6 bases). The CDR3 totals 14 residues. Germline V lookup: CDR1 MNHNS, CDR2 SASEGT. The V end was cut by 4 bases, the J end by 2 bases, with 10 bases between. The CDR3, as DNA: TGTGCCAGCAGTGGCGGGACTTTCACAGATACGCAGTATTTT. It is translated as CASSGGTFTDTQYF.

The rearrangement joins TRBV28 to TRBJ2-1; 7 nucleotides align to TRBD1. This CDR3 has 19 amino acids. Germline V gene lookup returns CDR1 MDHEN and CDR2 SYDVKM. The trim removed 3 bases at V and 0 bases at J, leaving 14 bases unmatched. The CDR3: CASSLDRFFPDSSYNEQFF. The CDR3 bases are TGTGCCAGCAGTTTGGACAGGTTCTTTCCTGATAGCTCCTACAATGAGCAGTTCTTC. Full variable domain (remainder filled in from reference TRBV28 and TRBJ2-1): DVKVTQSSRYLVKRTGEKVFLECVQDMDHENMFWYRQDPGLGLRLIYFSYDVKMKEKGDIPEGYSVSREKKERFSLILESASTNQTSMYLCASSLDRFFPDSSYNEQFFGPGTRLTVL.

The rearrangement uses TRBV9 and TRBJ1-4, with a possible D match to TRBD1 (6 bases). The CDR3 extends over 19 amino acids. With 3 bases removed from V and 6 bases from J, the gap between germline ends came to 27 bases. Germline CDR1 SGDLS, CDR2 YYNGEE. CDR3 DNA sequence: TGTGCCAGCAGCGCCCCAGGTCAGGGTAACAGGGAGAAGGATGAAAAACTGTTTTTT. It encodes CASSAPGQGNREKDEKLFF.

This clone has only a few counts. V and J are TRBV10-3 and TRBJ2-7, with 9 nucleotides matching TRBD1. This CDR3 is 15 amino acids long. Germline V gene data show CDR1 as ENHRY and CDR2 as SYGVKD. V trimming: 3 bases; J trimming: 4 bases; junction bases outside the gene matches: 7. The CDR3 loop is CAISEGTGSRYEQYF. CDR3 bases: TGTGCCATCAGTGAAGGGACAGGGAGTAGGTACGAGCAGTACTTC.

This sequence joins TRBV6-1 and TRBJ1-1, with TRBD1 identical over 9 bases. Germline CDR1 reads MNHNS; CDR2 reads SASEGT. V lost 6 bases to trimming and J lost 4 bases; unmatched junction nucleotides: 9. This CDR3 spans 15 amino acids. CDR3 DNA: TGTGCCAGCAGCATCCTAGACAGGGGGGTCACTGAAGCTTTCTTT. Its protein product is CASSILDRGVTEAFF.

The chain combines TRBV5-5 with TRBJ1-1; D possibly corresponds to TRBD1 (5 bases). The CDR3 covers 14 residues. Trimming removed 7 bases at V and 1 base at J, with 14 bases between. Germline V gene lookup returns CDR1 SGHKS and CDR2 YYEKEE (reference sequence). CDR3 protein: CASVSDTWNTEAFF. DNA of the CDR3: TGTGCCAGCGTCTCGGACACCTGGAACACTGAAGCTTTCTTT.

The V and J genes are TRBV2 and TRBJ1-5; tentative D call: TRBD1 (6 bases). V dropped 4 bases and J dropped 4 bases, with 23 bases sitting between them. Germline lookup yields CDR1 SNHLY and CDR2 FYNNEI. CDR3 length: 18 residues. In nucleotides, the CDR3 is TGTGCCAGCAGTGGGACCCGGACAGACATGGGTCGGAATCAGCCCCAGCATTTT. The encoded protein is CASSGTRTDMGRNQPQHF.

J is TRBJ1-2 and V is TRBV6-5, with D possibly TRBD1 on 6 matching bases. Germline CDR1 MNHEY, CDR2 SVGAGI. The ends were cut back, 7 bases at V and 7 bases at J, with 19 bases in the middle. CDR3 size: 14 residues. The CDR3: CASTHLQGSSGYTF. As DNA, the CDR3 is TGTGCCAGCACTCACCTCCAGGGGAGCTCTGGCTACACCTTC.

This clone was observed a few times. The chain combines TRBV6-1 with TRBJ2-7; the match to TRBD2 covers 8 bases. The CDR3 sequence is 14 residues long. In germline, CDR1 is MNHNS, CDR2 SASEGT. The trim removed 3 bases at V and 6 bases at J, leaving 7 bases unmatched. The CDR3 protein is CASSEGTRNSEQYF. The CDR3 DNA reads TGTGCCAGCAGTGAGGGGACTAGGAACTCCGAGCAGTACTTC.

The chain carries TRBV11-2 and TRBJ2-7; 7 positions match TRBD2. The CDR3 length is 16 residues. V was clipped by 2 bases and J by 1 base; unmatched bases: 8. Germline V lookup: CDR1 SGHAT, CDR2 FQNNGV. CDR3: CASSLFGQGGSYEQYF. CDR3 nucleotide sequence: TGTGCCAGCAGCTTATTCGGGCAGGGAGGGTCCTACGAGCAGTACTTC.

CDR3 sequence reads: CASSIGQGFIYEQYF. CDR3 in DNA: TGTGCCAGCAGCATCGGACAGGGGTTTATCTACGAGCAGTACTTC. The gene calls are TRBV7-2 and TRBJ2-7; 9 nucleotides agree with TRBD1. The CDR3 is made up of 15 amino acids. V lost 5 bases and J lost 3; bases outside the gene matches: 8. Germline CDR1 and CDR2: SGHTA and FQGNSA.

This chain connects TRBV27 to TRBJ2-2, with 7 bases that match TRBD2. The junction had 4 bases not matched to a gene; V was cut back by 8 bases and J by 1 base. The CDR3 contains 14 residues. The V gene's germline CDR1 is MNHEY and CDR2 SMNVEV (reference sequence). The CDR3 region is CASATSWNTGELFF. CDR3 bases: TGTGCCAGCGCGACTAGCTGGAACACCGGGGAGCTGTTTTTT.

The chain employs TRBV10-2 and TRBJ2-1; D call uncertain. From germline, CDR1 is WSHSY and CDR2 SAAADI. Trimming pared 2 bases from V and 6 bases from J, leaving 8 bases between. The CDR3 contains 13 residues. The CDR3 DNA sequence: TGCGCCAGCAGTGAGCCTCCAGTCAATGAGCAGTTCTTC. Translation: CASSEPPVNEQFF.

The genes are TRBV28 and TRBJ2-7; TRBD2 matches 7 bases. The germline V gene encodes CDR1 MDHEN and CDR2 SYDVKM. The CDR3 is made up of 14 amino acids. After removal of 5 bases from V and 0 bases from J, the junction contained 4 bases not matched to a gene. The CDR3 loop is CASSPRDYSYEQYF. The CDR3 region has the DNA TGTGCCAGCAGTCCCCGGGACTACTCCTACGAGCAGTACTTC. Full variable domain (rest looked up from reference TRBV28 and TRBJ2-7): DVKVTQSSRYLVKRTGEKVFLECVQDMDHENMFWYRQDPGLGLRLIYFSYDVKMKEKGDIPEGYSVSREKKERFSLILESASTNQTSMYLCASSPRDYSYEQYFGPGTRLTVT.

The count of this clone is one. The chain has TRBV10-3 and TRBJ2-3; D gene ambiguous. Germline CDR1 reads ENHRY; CDR2 reads SYGVKD. The CDR3 extends over 13 amino acids. With 2 bases removed from V and 14 bases from J, the gap between germline ends came to 17 bases. CDR3 sequence: CAISEGGERYAYF. The CDR3 nucleotides are TGTGCCATCAGTGAGGGCGGTGAAAGATACGCGTATTTT.